These 18 T cell receptor beta chains share one sample of origin, sequenced in a study of OX40 agonist ivuxolimab in advanced cancers. Repertoires were generated with immunoSEQ multiplex PCR, while TCRdb's copy carries only in-frame clones and drops some. The data contain roughly 77,000 clones, over 80% of them singletons. The starting material was CD4+ or CD8+ T cells sorted from blood, obtained in a trial of the OX40 agonist ivuxolimab. The receptors were gathered from an adult with an advanced solid tumor such as melanoma, head and neck, liver or kidney cancer.

This sequence joins TRBV11-1 and TRBJ2-5, with D unresolved. The CDR3 has 14 amino acids. V shed 3 bases and J shed 0 bases, with 8 bases lying between them. Germline CDR1 and CDR2: SGHAT and FQDESV (reference sequence). The CDR3 bases are TGTGCCAGCAGCTTCCGAGAGTACCAAGAGACCCAGTACTTC. Its protein is CASSFREYQETQYF. Full variable domain (missing parts from reference TRBV11-1 and TRBJ2-5): EAEVAQSPRYKITEKSQAVAFWCDPISGHATLYWYRQILGQGPELLVQFQDESVVDDSQLPKDRFSAERLKGVDSTLKIQPAELGDSAMYLCASSFREYQETQYFGPGTRLLVL.

Written as DNA, the CDR3 is TGTGCCAGCAGCCCTAACGTAGCGGGAGGCAAGACCCAGTACTTC. This translates into CASSPNVAGGKTQYF. V and J are TRBV7-8 and TRBJ2-5, with 10 bases that match TRBD2. Germline V CDR1 and CDR2: SGHVS, FQNEAQ. V shed 5 bases and J 6 bases; nucleotides not matched to a gene: 9. This CDR3 spans 15 amino acids.

The rearrangement links TRBV5-1 to TRBJ2-3; D uncertain. The CDR3 is made up of 14 amino acids. V dropped 2 bases and J dropped 0 bases, with 7 bases sitting between them. CDR1 is SGHRS, CDR2 YFSETQ, per germline. CDR3 in DNA: TGCGCCAGCAGCTTCGGAACTAGCACAGATACGCAGTATTTT. Protein sequence: CASSFGTSTDTQYF.

The chain links TRBV11-3 to TRBJ1-1, with D unclear. The V end was cut by 5 bases, the J end by 4 bases, with 17 bases between. The CDR3 has 15 amino acids. CDR1 is SGHNT and CDR2 is YENEEA in the germline V gene. CDR3 residues: CASSPRTGVATEAFF. The CDR3 DNA reads TGTGCCAGCAGCCCCCGGACCGGGGTGGCCACTGAAGCTTTCTTT.

The CDR3 sequence: CASRGQMNTEAFF. The CDR3 DNA follows: TGTGCCAGCAGGGGCCAAATGAACACTGAAGCTTTCTTT. V is TRBV25-1 and J is TRBJ1-1; D remains ambiguous. This CDR3 has 13 residues. CDR1 MGHDK and CDR2 SYGVNS come from the germline V gene. The V and J ends lost 6 bases and 0 bases respectively, with 8 bases between them.

CDR3 in amino acids: CASSRVTGELFF. CDR3 in DNA: TGTGCCAGCTCGCGGGTAACCGGGGAGCTGTTTTTT. The rearrangement links TRBV18 to TRBJ2-2; tentative D call: TRBD2 (5 bases). The CDR3 is 12 residues long. Trimming took off 6 bases at V and 5 bases at J, with 7 bases between the two ends. In germline, CDR1 is KGHSH, CDR2 LQKENI.

V is TRBV4-3 and J is TRBJ2-3, with 11 nucleotides matching TRBD2. CDR3 length: 17 residues. The germline gives CDR1 LGHNA, CDR2 YSLEER. The V gene end was trimmed by 4 bases and the J gene end by 6 bases; junction bases not matched to a gene: 12. CDR3 in amino acids: CASSLETVAGGADTQYF. The CDR3 nucleotides are TGCGCCAGCAGCCTAGAAACGGTAGCGGGGGGGGCGGATACGCAGTATTTT.

This clone was picked up one time. This chain joins TRBV30 and TRBJ1-1; D might be TRBD1 (5 bases). The CDR3 spans 12 residues. Trimming left V 5 bases short and J 7 bases short, with 14 bases between. CDR1 is GTSNPN and CDR2 is SVGIG in the germline V gene (reference sequence). The CDR3 region has the DNA TGTGCCTGGGACTCGTGGGGGTTTGAAGCTTTCTTT. Translated: CAWDSWGFEAFF.

The rearrangement uses TRBV29-1 and TRBJ2-1; D is ambiguous. Trimming took off 7 bases at V and 6 bases at J, with 19 bases between the two ends. In germline, CDR1 is SQVTM, CDR2 ANQGSEA. The CDR3 totals 14 residues. CDR3 coding DNA: TGCAGCGCGAGCCAAGGTAGGGAACGCAATGAGCAGTTCTTC. Its protein is CSASQGRERNEQFF.

This rearrangement joins TRBV28 to TRBJ2-1; possibly TRBD1 for D (6 bases). Trimming stripped 2 bases from V and 8 bases from J, with 10 bases between. Germline-derived CDR1 and CDR2 are MDHEN and SYDVKM. The CDR3 consists of 13 residues. Written as DNA, the CDR3 is TGTGCCAGCAGTTTACTCAGGGGCCATGAGCAGTTCTTC. It encodes CASSLLRGHEQFF.

The chain carries TRBV7-2 and TRBJ2-1, with 13 positions matching TRBD2. The germline CDR1 and CDR2 sequences are SGHTA and FQGNSA. V gave up 5 bases and J gave up 8 bases; unmatched junction bases: 6. The CDR3 has 15 residues. CDR3 DNA sequence: TGTGCCAGCAGCCTCGGGACTAGCGGGATTGATGAGCAGTTCTTC. This codes for CASSLGTSGIDEQFF.

This chain joins TRBV4-3 and TRBJ2-1; 11 positions match TRBD2. CDR3 size: 14 residues. From germline, CDR1 is LGHNA and CDR2 YSLEER. V was clipped by 4 bases and J by 7 bases; unmatched bases: 3. In nucleotides, the CDR3 is TGCGCCAGCAGCCGACTAGCGGGAATTAATGAGCAGTTCTTC. Its protein is CASSRLAGINEQFF.

The V gene is TRBV11-3, the J gene TRBJ2-5; D is perhaps TRBD1 (6 bases). CDR1 is SGHNT, CDR2 YENEEA, per germline. V was cut by 6 bases and J by 3 bases, with 11 bases left in between. The CDR3 spans 13 residues. CDR3 region: CASRPTGKETQYF. The CDR3 DNA reads TGTGCCAGCAGACCTACAGGGAAAGAGACCCAGTACTTC.

The rearrangement joins TRBV7-3 to TRBJ2-3, with D hard to call. Trimming took off 3 bases at V and 0 bases at J, with 7 bases between the two ends. Germline V gene lookup returns CDR1 SGHTA and CDR2 FQGTGA. This CDR3 spans 14 amino acids. The CDR3 DNA is TGTGCCAGCAGCTTCGGGCTGAGCACAGATACGCAGTATTTT. As protein: CASSFGLSTDTQYF.

The V and J genes are TRBV11-3 and TRBJ1-1; D ambiguous. Germline lookup yields CDR1 SGHNT and CDR2 YENEEA. The CDR3 runs 13 residues. Trimming cost V 2 bases and J 2 bases, with 6 bases left between them. CDR3 sequence (DNA): TGTGCCAGCAGCTTAACAGCCAACACTGAAGCTTTCTTT. This translates into CASSLTANTEAFF.

J is TRBJ2-3 and V is TRBV11-2, with D uncertain. The V end lost 4 bases, the J end lost 3 bases, and 11 bases lay between the germline ends. CDR1 is SGHAT, CDR2 FQNNGV, per germline. The CDR3 extends over 14 amino acids. The CDR3 sequence is CASSSRMVTDTQYF. CDR3 in DNA: TGTGCCAGCAGCTCTCGAATGGTGACAGATACGCAGTATTTT.

This chain joins TRBV28 and TRBJ2-4; unclear D gene. V lost 5 bases and J lost 0, with 14 bases in between. This CDR3 has 16 amino acids. The germline V gene encodes CDR1 MDHEN and CDR2 SYDVKM. In DNA, the CDR3 is TGTGCCAGCAGTGCCTCAGGTATACTAGCCAAAAACATTCAGTACTTC. It codes for CASSASGILAKNIQYF.

V is TRBV28 and J is TRBJ2-7, with 9 bases lining up with TRBD1. The germline CDR1 and CDR2 sequences are MDHEN and SYDVKM. The junction had 4 bases not matched to a gene; V was cut back by 3 bases and J by 4 bases. The CDR3 loop spans 14 amino acids. This chain's CDR3 is CASSFSGTGYEQYF. The CDR3 coding sequence is TGTGCCAGCAGTTTCTCCGGGACAGGGTACGAGCAGTACTTC.